Listed here are 11 T cell receptor beta chains from one sample, sequenced in a study of T cell responses to AZD1222 COVID-19 vaccine. Only in-frame clones appear in the TCRdb table, and some are missing; sequencing was by immunoSEQ multiplex PCR. The table lists about 79,000 clones, around 81% of them singletons. This material consisted of peripheral blood, taken on day 0 of AZD1222 vaccination. The source of these receptors is an adult in good health.

The chain couples TRBV5-1 to TRBJ2-5, with a tentative D call TRBD2 (7 bases). CDR3 size: 15 residues. Germline V CDR1 and CDR2: SGHRS, YFSETQ. V dropped 4 bases and J dropped 1 base, with 14 bases sitting between them. CDR3 sequence reads: CASSPGGRAQETQYF. The CDR3 region has the DNA TGCGCCAGCAGCCCCGGGGGGCGGGCCCAAGAGACCCAGTACTTC.

The chain couples TRBV30 to TRBJ1-1, with 7 positions matching TRBD1. Germline CDR1 and CDR2: GTSNPN and SVGIG (reference sequence). CDR3 length: 17 amino acids. J lost 0 bases, V lost 3 bases, and 13 bases had no gene match. This CDR3 is CAWRVKGAKGLNTEAFF. DNA for the CDR3: TGTGCCTGGAGGGTTAAGGGGGCTAAGGGTTTGAACACTGAAGCTTTCTTT.

V and J are TRBV2 and TRBJ2-3; the match to TRBD1 covers 10 bases. Trimming cost V 6 bases and J 5 bases; bases outside gene matches: 5. Germline values: CDR1 SNHLY, CDR2 FYNNEI. The CDR3 covers 14 residues. CDR3 sequence: CASRRGQGLDTQYF. CDR3 nucleotides: TGTGCCAGCAGAAGGGGACAGGGGTTAGATACGCAGTATTTT.

CDR3 in amino acids: CASSPRDTASGELFF. The CDR3 nucleotides are TGTGCCAGCTCACCACGGGACACCGCGTCCGGGGAGCTGTTTTTT. The gene calls are TRBV18 and TRBJ2-2, with D possibly matching TRBD1 (6 bases). This CDR3 spans 15 amino acids. Trimming removed 1 base from V and 6 bases from J, with 12 bases in between. Germline CDR1 KGHSH, CDR2 LQKENI.

The V and J genes are TRBV7-2 and TRBJ1-1, with D hard to call. The CDR3 length is 13 residues. Germline V gene lookup returns CDR1 SGHTA and CDR2 FQGNSA. Trimming removed 11 bases from V and 2 bases from J, with 15 bases in between. The CDR3 DNA reads as TGTGCCTCTAAAGTGCGGCACAACACTGAAGCTTTCTTT. Translation: CASKVRHNTEAFF.

V gene TRBV12-3 or TRBV12-4 combines with J gene TRBJ1-3, with D unresolved. The germline V and J ends were trimmed by 6 bases and 9 bases, with 15 bases remaining between them. This CDR3 is 13 amino acids long. The CDR3 DNA is TGTGCCAGCAGCCCGACGACGGGTAGCACCATATATTTT. Residues: CASSPTTGSTIYF.

The J gene is TRBJ2-7, the V gene TRBV29-1; 8 nucleotides line up with TRBD1. Germline CDR1 SQVTM, CDR2 ANQGSEA. V was pared by 6 bases and J by 6 bases, with 16 bases of the junction left unmatched. This CDR3 is 15 amino acids long. The CDR3 is CSVSNRQGTMSEQYF. CDR3 in DNA: TGCAGCGTGTCGAATCGACAGGGGACCATGAGCGAGCAGTACTTC.

The chain is built from TRBV11-3 and TRBJ1-3; tentatively, D is TRBD1 (6 bases). The CDR3 is made up of 16 amino acids. V lost 1 base and J lost 0, with 10 bases in between. Germline CDR1 SGHNT, CDR2 YENEEA. The CDR3 DNA follows: TGTGCCAGCAGCTTAGCAGGGGTGAGCTCTGGAAACACCATATATTTT. This translates into CASSLAGVSSGNTIYF.

The table lists this clone with a few counts. This rearrangement joins TRBV3-1 (or the pseudogene TRBV3-2) to TRBJ1-4, with no clear D. This CDR3 contains 16 residues. The germline V gene encodes CDR1 LGHDT and CDR2 YNNKEL (reference sequence). With 2 bases removed from V and 2 bases from J, the gap between germline ends came to 12 bases. The DNA of the CDR3 is TGTGCCAGCAGCCAATCTCACGGACGGACTAATGAAAAACTGTTTTTT. It encodes CASSQSHGRTNEKLFF.

This chain links TRBV6-5 with TRBJ2-7; TRBD2 agrees at 11 bases. Trimming cost V 6 bases and J 3 bases; bases outside gene matches: 7. CDR1 MNHEY and CDR2 SVGAGI come from the germline V gene. This CDR3 is 15 amino acids long. The CDR3 nucleotides read TGTGCCAGCAGAGCCACTAGCGGGGGCCGCTACGAGCAGTACTTC. Translating it yields CASRATSGGRYEQYF.

V and J are TRBV5-1 and TRBJ2-3; D uncertain. Per the germline V gene, CDR1 is SGHRS and CDR2 is YFSETQ. This CDR3 is built from 14 residues. V lost 2 bases and J 1 base, leaving 8 bases between the germline ends. This CDR3 reads CASSFLEGTDTQYF. In nucleotides, the CDR3 is TGCGCCAGCAGCTTTCTTGAGGGCACAGATACGCAGTATTTT.